These 24 T cell receptor beta chains came from one sample sequenced in a study of OX40 agonist ivuxolimab in advanced cancers. Sequencing used immunoSEQ multiplex PCR; TCRdb keeps in-frame clones, though not all of them. The sample contains 70,000 to 90,000 clones, roughly nine tenths of which appear only once. This specimen was CD4+ or CD8+ T cells sorted from blood, taken in a trial of the OX40 agonist ivuxolimab. These receptors came from an adult with an advanced solid tumor such as melanoma, head and neck, liver or kidney cancer.

The gene calls are TRBV28 and TRBJ2-1, with a possible D match to TRBD1 (5 bases). This CDR3 has 12 amino acids. Per germline, CDR1 MDHEN and CDR2 SYDVKM. The V and J ends lost 6 bases and 6 bases respectively, with 9 bases between them. DNA for the CDR3: TGTGCCAGCAGAACACAGGTCAATGAGCAGTTCTTC. It encodes CASRTQVNEQFF.

This chain uses TRBV30 with TRBJ2-3; D is undetermined. Trimming pared 1 base from V and 0 bases from J, leaving 8 bases between. Germline CDR1 GTSNPN, CDR2 SVGIG (reference sequence). CDR3 length: 14 residues. CDR3 sequence reads: CAWSGTTSTDTQYF. The DNA of the CDR3 is TGTGCCTGGAGTGGGACCACTAGCACAGATACGCAGTATTTT.

V usage is TRBV28 and J usage is TRBJ1-3; no clear D. CDR1 MDHEN and CDR2 SYDVKM come from the germline V gene. Trimming pared 10 bases from V and 0 bases from J, leaving 13 bases between. The CDR3 sequence is 14 residues long. Here the CDR3 reads CATSGLLSGNTIYF. Here the CDR3 DNA reads TGTGCCACCTCCGGTCTTCTCTCTGGAAACACCATATATTTT. Filled out from reference TRBV28 and TRBJ1-3, the complete variable domain reads DVKVTQSSRYLVKRTGEKVFLECVQDMDHENMFWYRQDPGLGLRLIYFSYDVKMKEKGDIPEGYSVSREKKERFSLILESASTNQTSMYLCATSGLLSGNTIYFGEGSWLTVV.

This chain joins TRBV4-3 and TRBJ1-2; D not certain. Trimming removed 1 base from V and 0 bases from J, with 12 bases in between. The CDR3 totals 16 residues. Per germline, CDR1 LGHNA and CDR2 YSLEER. The CDR3 sequence is CASSQGSGLANYGYTF. The CDR3 DNA reads TGCGCCAGCAGCCAAGGATCGGGGTTAGCTAACTATGGCTACACCTTC.

Only one count was recorded for this clone. The chain has TRBV5-4 and TRBJ2-6, with D maybe TRBD1 (7 bases). The germline V gene has CDR1 SGHNT and CDR2 YYREEE (reference sequence). The germline V and J ends were trimmed by 4 bases and 2 bases, with 10 bases remaining between them. The CDR3 runs to 15 residues. This chain's CDR3 is CASSQGGTGANVLTF. The CDR3 coding sequence is TGTGCCAGCAGCCAGGGGGGTACTGGGGCCAACGTCCTGACTTTC. Full variable domain (rest looked up from reference TRBV5-4 and TRBJ2-6): ETGVTQSPTHLIKTRGQQVTLRCSSQSGHNTVSWYQQALGQGPQFIFQYYREEENGRGNFPPRFSGLQFPNYSSELNVNALELDDSALYLCASSQGGTGANVLTFGAGSRLTVL.

The V and J genes are TRBV4-3 and TRBJ2-2, with 8 bases aligning to TRBD2. CDR1 is LGHNA and CDR2 is YSLEER in the germline V gene. CDR3 size: 17 residues. V shed 0 bases and J 4 bases; nucleotides not matched to a gene: 7. CDR3 amino acids: CASSQDPGLVSTGELFF. The DNA for the CDR3 is TGCGCCAGCAGCCAAGATCCGGGACTAGTTAGCACCGGGGAGCTGTTTTTT.

The chain recombines TRBV15 with TRBJ1-1; D may be TRBD1 (5 bases). V was shortened by 2 bases and J by 3 bases, with 13 bases between the two germline ends. The CDR3 runs 15 residues. Per germline, CDR1 LNHNV and CDR2 YYDKDF (reference sequence). CDR3 residues: CATSRPYRGDTEAFF. In nucleotides, the CDR3 is TGTGCCACCAGCAGACCATATAGGGGAGACACTGAAGCTTTCTTT.

V gene TRBV9 combines with J gene TRBJ2-3; 9 bases match TRBD2. This CDR3 is built from 16 residues. Trimming cost V 4 bases and J 6 bases; bases outside gene matches: 12. CDR1 is SGDLS, CDR2 YYNGEE, per germline. Written as DNA, the CDR3 is TGTGCCAGCAGCCCCCGACTAGCGGCCCCGGGGGATACGCAGTATTTT. It translates to CASSPRLAAPGDTQYF.

The chain links TRBV6-6 to TRBJ1-5; D not certain. CDR1 and CDR2 (germline): MNHNY, SVGAGI (reference sequence). CDR3 length: 14 amino acids. The V end lost 5 bases, the J end lost 2 bases, and 10 bases lay between the germline ends. The CDR3 here is CASSTVSGNQPQHF. CDR3 in DNA: TGTGCCAGCAGTACGGTGTCAGGCAATCAGCCCCAGCATTTT.

The rearrangement joins TRBV28 to TRBJ2-1; the match to TRBD2 covers 8 bases. The V and J ends lost 4 bases and 5 bases, in that order; junction bases with no gene match: 10. The CDR3 totals 16 residues. The V gene's germline CDR1 is MDHEN and CDR2 SYDVKM. In DNA form, the CDR3 reads TGTGCCAGCAGTTACCCCCCTGGACTAGCCAACAATGAGCAGTTCTTC. Its translation is CASSYPPGLANNEQFF.

The V and J genes are TRBV19 and TRBJ2-3; 9 bases match TRBD1. Germline V gives CDR1 LNHDA, CDR2 SQIVND (reference sequence). The CDR3 runs 17 residues. Germline trimming cut 0 bases from V and 3 bases from J; bases unmatched to any gene: 7. This CDR3 is CASSIDLEQGATDTQYF. CDR3 DNA sequence: TGTGCCAGTAGTATAGATCTCGAACAGGGGGCTACAGATACGCAGTATTTT.

The V call is TRBV4-1, the J call TRBJ1-2; 8 bases align to TRBD1. The V segment lost 0 bases and the J segment 8 bases; nucleotides outside the gene matches: 11. The germline gives CDR1 MGHRA, CDR2 YSYEKL. The CDR3 spans 16 residues. Written as DNA, the CDR3 is TGCGCCAGCAGCCAAGATCGAGGACAGGGCCAGGGCGGCTACACCTTC. Residues: CASSQDRGQGQGGYTF.

The chain combines TRBV6-4 with TRBJ1-5; D uncertain. V dropped 8 bases and J dropped 10 bases, with 18 bases sitting between them. CDR1 is MRHNA, CDR2 SNTAGT, per germline. The CDR3 spans 13 residues. The CDR3 here is CASAESSLRPQHF. The CDR3 nucleotides are TGTGCCAGCGCAGAGTCCAGCCTAAGACCCCAGCATTTT.

The V and J genes are TRBV19 and TRBJ1-1; no clear D. Germline CDR1 LNHDA, CDR2 SQIVND (reference sequence). This CDR3 region has 14 residues. The V gene lost 0 bases and the J gene lost 6 bases, with 11 bases spanning the gap. The CDR3 sequence: CASSIDGEIAEAFF. The CDR3 DNA follows: TGTGCCAGTAGTATAGATGGGGAAATCGCTGAAGCTTTCTTT. Full variable domain (outside the CDR3, taken from reference TRBV19 and TRBJ1-1): DGGITQSPKYLFRKEGQNVTLSCEQNLNHDAMYWYRQDPGQGLRLIYYSQIVNDFQKGDIAEGYSVSREKKESFPLTVTSAQKNPTAFYLCASSIDGEIAEAFFGQGTRLTVV.

This chain uses TRBV6-5 with TRBJ2-1; perhaps D is TRBD1 or TRBD2 (5 bases each). CDR1 MNHEY and CDR2 SVGAGI come from the germline V gene. CDR3 length: 14 amino acids. V dropped 8 bases and J dropped 4 bases, with 15 bases sitting between them. The CDR3 loop is CASEPGTGYNEQFF. The CDR3 bases are TGTGCCAGCGAGCCAGGGACGGGGTACAATGAGCAGTTCTTC.

The genes are TRBV12-5 and TRBJ1-5; tentatively, D is TRBD1 (5 bases). CDR1 is LGHNT and CDR2 is FRNRAP in the germline V gene. Trimming took off 6 bases at V and 4 bases at J, with 13 bases between the two ends. The CDR3 length is 14 residues. The CDR3 nucleotides are TGTGCTAGTGGACTTTCTAGGGGAAATCAGCCCCAGCATTTT. Its translation: CASGLSRGNQPQHF.

This chain joins TRBV11-3 and TRBJ2-5, with a weak D call TRBD1 (5 bases). Germline lookup yields CDR1 SGHNT and CDR2 YENEEA. Trimming stripped 4 bases from V and 6 bases from J, with 12 bases between. The CDR3 loop spans 13 amino acids. CDR3 DNA: TGTGCCAGCAGCTCCCCAGGGTGGAAGACCCAGTACTTC. Residues: CASSSPGWKTQYF.

The chain is built from TRBV6-5 and TRBJ1-1, with D unresolved. V gave up 6 bases and J gave up 2 bases, with 13 bases separating them. Germline V gene sequence: CDR1 MNHEY, CDR2 SVGAGI. This CDR3 is 14 amino acids long. The CDR3 reads CASSPPGPNTEAFF. CDR3 bases: TGTGCCAGCAGCCCGCCCGGACCAAACACTGAAGCTTTCTTT.

The chain recombines TRBV29-1 with TRBJ1-3; D is ambiguous. V was cut by 4 bases and J by 1 base, with 11 bases left in between. The CDR3 is made up of 14 amino acids. Germline CDR1 SQVTM, CDR2 ANQGSEA. The CDR3 loop is CSVAPRVSGNTIYF. CDR3 nucleotide sequence: TGCAGCGTTGCCCCGAGGGTGTCTGGAAACACCATATATTTT.

This chain links TRBV7-9 with TRBJ1-1; tentatively, D is TRBD1 (5 bases). The CDR3 sequence is 11 residues long. CDR1 is SEHNR and CDR2 is FQNEAQ in the germline V gene (reference sequence). The V end lost 5 bases, the J end lost 8 bases, and 9 bases lay between the germline ends. The CDR3 coding sequence is TGTGCCAGCAGCCCCGGGACCGAAGCTTTCTTT. Translated: CASSPGTEAFF. Combining the CDR3 with reference TRBV7-9 and TRBJ1-1 gives the whole variable domain DTGVSQNPRHKITKRGQNVTFRCDPISEHNRLYWYRQTLGQGPEFLTYFQNEAQLEKSRLLSDRFSAERPKGSFSTLEIQRTEQGDSAMYLCASSPGTEAFFGQGTRLTVV.

The V gene is TRBV6-5, the J gene TRBJ2-7, with a tentative D call TRBD2 (5 bases). CDR1 is MNHEY and CDR2 is SVGAGI in the germline V gene. Deletions cut 0 bases from V and 0 bases from J, with 6 bases between. The CDR3 runs to 14 residues. CDR3 residues: CASSYSAGSYEQYV. Here the CDR3 DNA reads TGTGCCAGCAGTTACTCGGCGGGCTCCTACGAGCAGTACGTC.

This rearrangement joins TRBV6-6 to TRBJ1-4, with D tentatively TRBD1 (5 bases). V lost 2 bases to trimming and J lost 8 bases, with 12 bases between them. Germline CDR1 is MNHNY and CDR2 is SVGAGI (reference sequence). This CDR3 comprises 14 residues. This CDR3 reads CASSYRDRVEKLFF. The CDR3 DNA reads TGTGCCAGCAGTTACCGGGACCGGGTGGAAAAACTGTTTTTT.

The CDR3 is CASSLEATGDLYNSPLHF. For the CDR3, the DNA is TGTGCCAGCAGCTTAGAGGCGACAGGGGATCTTTATAATTCACCCCTCCACTTT. V usage is TRBV11-2 and J usage is TRBJ1-6; 8 nucleotides align to TRBD1. Germline CDR1 and CDR2: SGHAT and FQNNGV. CDR3 length: 18 residues. The trim removed 0 bases at V and 4 bases at J, leaving 8 bases unmatched.

This chain connects TRBV6-5 to TRBJ2-1; possibly TRBD1 for D (6 bases). This CDR3 comprises 16 residues. Germline CDR1 is MNHEY and CDR2 is SVGAGI. V shed 0 bases and J shed 8 bases, with 17 bases lying between them. The CDR3 spells CASSYSPAGAGDEQFF. DNA of the CDR3: TGTGCCAGCAGTTACTCCCCCGCCGGTGCAGGGGATGAGCAGTTCTTC.